This TCR beta chain appears in the sequencing data of a study of cytomegalovirus exposure and HLA in healthy donors. Findings and caveats of the study: A missense variant in DCLRE1C was later tied to TCR beta V- and J-gene trimming.

As concerns this clone: What it recognizes is unknown.

This PCR relied on a set of 60 Vbeta primers and 13 Jbeta primers. Generated by immunoSEQ multiplex PCR, the TCRdb table keeps only in-frame clones and is missing some. The table records tens of thousands of clones, 84% of them present only once. Germline assignment: CDR1 PRHDT and CDR2 FYEKMQ (reference sequence). V lost 2 bases to trimming and J lost 4 bases, with 15 bases between them. The CDR3 covers 16 residues. The chain is built from TRBV13 and TRBJ2-1; D possibly corresponds to TRBD2 (6 bases). The material sequenced was PBMCs. The TCR sequence derives from a woman under 30 in good health and CMV-seropositive. Written as DNA, the CDR3 is TGTGCCAGCAGCTTATACGGGGGAAACCTATACAATGAGCAGTTCTTC. Amino acid sequence: CASSLYGGNLYNEQFF.